Listed below are T cell receptor beta chains from one sample, sequenced in a study of cytomegalovirus exposure and HLA in healthy donors. Measured with immunoSEQ multiplex PCR; TCRdb has only the in-frame clones, and not every one. The data contain some 150,000 clones, roughly 65% of them singletons. The specimen was PBMCs. All receptors derive from a man aged 55 to 70 in good health and CMV-seronegative. The CDR3 runs from the conserved cysteine through the conserved F or W. D genes are given only for firm matches. Clone size is shown for a subset of rows, as once, few, many or a class of expanded clone.

cdr3_aa cdr3_nt v_call d_call j_call clone_size
CASSYYLDRGTYEQYF TGTGCCAGCAGTTACTACCTCGACAGGGGCACCTACGAGCAGTACTTC TRBV6-5 TRBD1 TRBJ2-7 once
CSVEDRWNYGYTF TGCAGCGTTGAGGACAGGTGGAACTATGGCTACACCTTC TRBV29-1 TRBD1 TRBJ1-2 few
CSVRRQGVLYF TGCAGCGTTCGGAGACAGGGGGTACTGTATTTT TRBV29-1 TRBD1 TRBJ2-3 NA
CASSLFSGVSYEQYF TGTGCCAGCAGTTTATTTTCGGGGGTCTCCTACGAGCAGTACTTC TRBV27 NA TRBJ2-7 NA
CASSLPTEGMSEAFF TGTGCCAGCAGTTTACCGACAGAAGGTATGTCTGAAGCTTTCTTT TRBV28 NA TRBJ1-1 NA
CASSVDIGEDTEQYF TGTGCCAGCAGCGTAGACATAGGAGAGGACACGGAGCAGTACTTC TRBV9 NA TRBJ2-7 NA
CASSAGLSRSDEQYF TGCGCCAGCAGCGCCGGACTGTCCCGGAGCGACGAGCAGTACTTC TRBV5-1 NA TRBJ2-7 NA
CASSFGLAGDYEQYF TGTGCCAGCAGTTTCGGACTAGCGGGAGACTACGAGCAGTACTTC TRBV28 TRBD2 TRBJ2-7 NA
CSVSGYEQFF TGCAGCGTTTCAGGTTATGAGCAGTTCTTC TRBV29-1 NA TRBJ2-1 few
CASSREPQETQYF TGTGCCAGCTCCCGGGAACCACAAGAGACCCAGTACTTC TRBV6-4 NA TRBJ2-5 NA
CASSRGTGSSYEQYF TGTGCCAGCAGCCGAGGGACAGGTTCGTCCTACGAGCAGTACTTC TRBV11-3 TRBD1 TRBJ2-7 NA
CASSRAGGDYGYTF TGTGCCAGCAGTCGGGCAGGGGGCGACTATGGCTACACCTTC TRBV6-5 TRBD1 TRBJ1-2 few
CASSLSQGWSGNQPQHF TGTGCCAGCAGCTTAAGTCAGGGGTGGTCGGGCAATCAGCCCCAGCATTTT TRBV7-6 NA TRBJ1-5 NA
CASRREQGDTEAFF TGTGCCAGCAGGAGGGAACAGGGGGACACTGAAGCTTTCTTT TRBV2 TRBD1 TRBJ1-1 few
CASSLSGAGGPDTQYF TGTGCCAGCAGTTTATCGGGGGCGGGAGGGCCAGATACGCAGTATTTT TRBV27 TRBD2 TRBJ2-3 NA
CASTASGREETQYF TGTGCCAGCACCGCTAGCGGGAGGGAGGAGACCCAGTACTTC TRBV28 TRBD2 TRBJ2-5 NA
CASITEQGRNTEAFF TGTGCCAGTATTACCGAACAGGGGAGGAACACTGAAGCTTTCTTT TRBV19 TRBD1 TRBJ1-1 NA
CAWSVGGSGNIQYF TGTGCCTGGAGTGTTGGGGGGAGCGGAAACATTCAGTACTTC TRBV30 NA TRBJ2-4 once
CASSVGGTNTEAFF TGTGCCAGCAGCGTAGGCGGCACGAACACTGAAGCTTTCTTT TRBV9 NA TRBJ1-1 once
CSVLQWRSYGYTF TGCAGCGTTCTACAATGGCGGAGCTATGGCTACACCTTC TRBV29-1 NA TRBJ1-2 NA
CSVERTGGTDTQYF TGCAGCGTTGAACGGACAGGGGGCACAGATACGCAGTATTTT TRBV29-1 TRBD1 TRBJ2-3 few
CASRGQAYEKLFF TGTGCCAGCAGGGGACAGGCCTATGAAAAACTGTTTTTT TRBV6-1 TRBD1 TRBJ1-4 NA
CASSLRGLGNQPQHF TGTGCCAGCTCTCTGCGGGGGCTTGGCAATCAGCCCCAGCATTTT TRBV2 NA TRBJ1-5 NA
CASSLGTGKGYTF TGCGCCAGCAGCTTGGGGACAGGGAAAGGCTACACCTTC TRBV5-1 TRBD1 TRBJ1-2 NA
CASSGNPDRDNSPLHF TGTGCCAGCAGCGGCAACCCGGACAGAGATAATTCACCCCTCCACTTT TRBV9 NA TRBJ1-6 NA
CASSPGTSGRAGEQYF TGTGCCAGCAGTCCCGGGACTAGCGGGAGGGCCGGAGAGCAGTACTTC TRBV28 TRBD2 TRBJ2-7 NA
CASSRLGISGTGELFF TGTGCCAGTAGTAGATTAGGGATCTCAGGGACCGGGGAGCTGTTTTTT TRBV19 NA TRBJ2-2 NA
CASGRAITGELFF TGTGCCAGCGGGAGGGCAATCACCGGGGAGCTGTTTTTT TRBV6-5 TRBD2 TRBJ2-2 NA
CASRPRVSSNQPQHF TGTGCCAGCAGACCCAGGGTAAGCAGCAATCAGCCCCAGCATTTT TRBV6-5 NA TRBJ1-5 NA
CASSEADRGNSPLHF TGTGCCAGCAGTGAAGCCGACAGGGGGAATTCACCCCTCCACTTT TRBV6-1 TRBD1 TRBJ1-6 NA
CASKRGLSLEAFF TGTGCCAGTAAGCGGGGCCTTTCCCTTGAAGCTTTCTTT TRBV19 NA TRBJ1-1 few
CASSSLKETQYF TGCGCCAGCAGCAGCCTGAAAGAGACCCAGTACTTC TRBV5-1 NA TRBJ2-5 NA
CASLGGSTDTQYF TGCGCATCGCTTGGCGGAAGTACAGATACGCAGTATTTT TRBV5-1 NA TRBJ2-3 NA
CASSRVQGESYEQYF TGCGCCAGCAGCCGGGTACAGGGGGAATCGTACGAGCAGTACTTC TRBV5-1 TRBD1 TRBJ2-7 NA
CASSFGAGDYVSYEQYF TGTGCCAGCAGTTTCGGGGCAGGGGATTACGTCTCCTACGAGCAGTACTTC TRBV28 NA TRBJ2-7 NA
CSVLGTSGTDTQYF TGCAGCGTTTTGGGGACATCAGGGACAGATACGCAGTATTTT TRBV29-1 NA TRBJ2-3 NA
CASSEESQDTQYF TGTGCCAGCAGTGAGGAGTCCCAAGATACGCAGTATTTT TRBV6-4 NA TRBJ2-3 few
CASSPLAGEVTGELFF TGTGCCAGCAGCCCACTAGCGGGAGAGGTAACCGGGGAGCTGTTTTTT TRBV7-2 TRBD2 TRBJ2-2 few
CSVSDRGLYGYTF TGCAGCGTTTCGGACAGGGGGCTCTATGGCTACACCTTC TRBV29-1 TRBD1 TRBJ1-2 few
CSGEDGTDTQYF TGCAGCGGGGAGGACGGCACAGATACGCAGTATTTT TRBV29-1 NA TRBJ2-3 NA
CASSPSTTFTDTQYF TGTGCCAGCTCACCATCGACGACTTTCACAGATACGCAGTATTTT TRBV18 NA TRBJ2-3 NA
CAWRGIAPSTDTQYF TGTGCCTGGAGGGGGATAGCGCCTAGCACAGATACGCAGTATTTT TRBV30 NA TRBJ2-3 NA